The 29 T cell receptor beta chains below come from one sample, sequenced in a study of CD8+ T cells in alopecia areata. RNA extraction and reverse transcription yielded cDNA as sequencing template. The repertoire was sequenced with immunoSEQ multiplex PCR; TCRdb's copy has only in-frame clones and lacks some. The table includes some 110,000 clones, less than 80% detected once. Specimen: CD4+ T cells sorted from blood. The receptors were gathered from a human donor in good health.

This clone showed up just a few times. The CDR3 loop reads CASSVETGPQFF. CDR3 in DNA: TGTGCCAGCAGCGTAGAGACGGGCCCCCAGTTCTTC. The V call is TRBV9, the J call TRBJ2-1, with D unresolved. CDR3 length equals 12 residues. Germline assignment: CDR1 SGDLS and CDR2 YYNGEE. Trimming cost V 0 bases and J 13 bases, with 11 bases left between them.

This clone was seen just once. The chain employs TRBV10-3 and TRBJ2-2; D gene uncertain. The germline V and J ends were trimmed by 6 bases and 0 bases, with 8 bases remaining between them. CDR1 is ENHRY, CDR2 SYGVKD, per germline. CDR3 length equals 14 residues. The CDR3 here is CAISLSANTGELFF. For the CDR3, the DNA is TGTGCCATCAGCCTCAGCGCGAACACCGGGGAGCTGTTTTTT.

V is TRBV13 and J is TRBJ2-5; maybe TRBD2 (7 bases). V was trimmed by 8 bases and J by 5 bases, leaving 18 bases between them. Germline V lookup: CDR1 PRHDT, CDR2 FYEKMQ (reference sequence). This CDR3 region has 14 residues. This CDR3 is CASARGGGGETQYF. CDR3 bases: TGTGCCAGCGCCCGTGGGGGCGGGGGTGAGACCCAGTACTTC.

The rearrangement links TRBV29-1 to TRBJ2-1, with D possibly called TRBD1 or TRBD2 (5 bases each). V shed 8 bases and J shed 10 bases, with 15 bases lying between them. Per germline, CDR1 SQVTM and CDR2 ANQGSEA. The CDR3 extends over 11 amino acids. The CDR3 DNA is TGCAGCCATGAGGGGCCGGGAGAGCAGTTCTTC. Amino acid sequence: CSHEGPGEQFF.

In DNA form, the CDR3 reads TGTGCCAGCAGCTTGGTGGGGATACTTGGCTACACCTTC. Its protein is CASSLVGILGYTF. V usage is TRBV5-6 and J usage is TRBJ1-2; D unresolved. CDR1 and CDR2 from the germline V gene are SGHDT and YYEEEE. Trimming pared 0 bases from V and 7 bases from J, leaving 10 bases between. This CDR3 region has 13 residues.

The chain combines TRBV5-6 with TRBJ2-7; a possible D gene is TRBD1 (7 bases). From germline, CDR1 is SGHDT and CDR2 YYEEEE. V lost 4 bases, J lost 2 bases, and 16 bases lay in between. The length of the CDR3 is 15 residues. The CDR3 loop reads CASSQGGVLTYEQYF. In nucleotides, the CDR3 is TGTGCCAGCAGCCAGGGGGGAGTCCTAACCTACGAGCAGTACTTC.

This chain connects TRBV2 to TRBJ2-5; 9 nucleotides agree with TRBD1. The CDR3 has 15 amino acids. The V segment lost 7 bases and the J segment 0 bases; nucleotides outside the gene matches: 6. CDR1 and CDR2 (germline): SNHLY, FYNNEI. This CDR3 reads CASTSRDRDQETQYF. The CDR3 DNA is TGTGCCAGCACTTCCCGGGACAGGGACCAAGAGACCCAGTACTTC.

The chain is built from TRBV7-9 and TRBJ1-1; 8 positions agree with TRBD1. V trimming: 4 bases; J trimming: 2 bases; junction bases outside the gene matches: 6. The CDR3 is 15 amino acids. Germline loops: CDR1 SEHNR, CDR2 FQNEAQ (reference sequence). The CDR3 is CASSYTSGGNTEAFF. DNA for the CDR3: TGTGCCAGCAGCTATACCTCAGGGGGCAACACTGAAGCTTTCTTT.

The V call is TRBV11-3, the J call TRBJ2-2; 9 bases match TRBD1. With 5 bases clipped from V and 0 bases from J, the junction kept 4 bases outside the gene matches. CDR3 length: 16 residues. In germline, CDR1 is SGHNT, CDR2 YENEEA. The CDR3 sequence is CASSRGQGTNTGELFF. Here the CDR3 DNA reads TGTGCCAGCAGCCGGGGACAGGGCACGAACACCGGGGAGCTGTTTTTT.

The chain uses TRBV30 and TRBJ2-3; D unclear. The V gene lost 5 bases and the J gene lost 6 bases, with 9 bases spanning the gap. The CDR3 runs 11 residues. CDR1 and CDR2 from the germline V gene are GTSNPN and SVGIG (reference sequence). The CDR3 spells CAWSRSDTQYF. CDR3 DNA: TGTGCCTGGTCAAGATCCGATACGCAGTATTTT.

The J gene is TRBJ2-5, the V gene TRBV6-6; TRBD2 matches 9 bases. The CDR3 has 16 amino acids. The trim removed 9 bases at V and 3 bases at J, leaving 14 bases unmatched. Germline V gene sequence: CDR1 MNHNY, CDR2 SVGAGI (reference sequence). DNA for the CDR3: TGTGCCAGTAACAATAGCGGGGGAAAGCCAGAAGAGACCCAGTACTTC. It encodes CASNNSGGKPEETQYF.

The V and J genes are TRBV28 and TRBJ1-1, with D unresolved. CDR1 is MDHEN, CDR2 SYDVKM, per germline. This CDR3 is 14 amino acids long. V was clipped by 6 bases and J by 3 bases, with 14 bases between them. CDR3 sequence: CASRPAQGYTEAFF. CDR3 sequence (DNA): TGTGCCAGCAGACCCGCCCAAGGATACACTGAAGCTTTCTTT.

V is TRBV29-1 and J is TRBJ2-4; D perhaps matches TRBD2 (7 bases). The CDR3 totals 17 residues. V lost 4 bases to trimming and J lost 0 bases, with 19 bases between them. Germline CDR1 is SQVTM and CDR2 is ANQGSEA. The CDR3 protein is CSVGAPGGELAKNIQYF. The CDR3 DNA follows: TGCAGCGTTGGAGCGCCGGGGGGCGAACTAGCCAAAAACATTCAGTACTTC.

This clone was seen only a few times. V gene TRBV29-1 combines with J gene TRBJ1-1; TRBD1 might be the D (6 bases). V dropped 6 bases and J dropped 0 bases, with 11 bases sitting between them. CDR1 SQVTM and CDR2 ANQGSEA come from the germline V gene. The CDR3 is 13 amino acids. The CDR3 here is CSVTGNLNTEAFF. CDR3 DNA: TGCAGCGTAACAGGGAATTTGAACACTGAAGCTTTCTTT. Combining the CDR3 with reference TRBV29-1 and TRBJ1-1 gives the whole variable domain SAVISQKPSRDICQRGTSLTIQCQVDSQVTMMFWYRQQPGQSLTLIATANQGSEATYESGFVIDKFPISRPNLTFSTLTVSNMSPEDSSIYLCSVTGNLNTEAFFGQGTRLTVV.

This clone was picked up a small number of times. The V and J genes are TRBV5-1 and TRBJ2-1, with a weak D call TRBD2 (6 bases). Trimming cost V 4 bases and J 4 bases, with 15 bases left between them. Germline CDR1 and CDR2: SGHRS and YFSETQ. The CDR3 covers 15 residues. CDR3 amino acids: CASSPGVGGYNEQFF. In nucleotides, the CDR3 is TGCGCCAGCAGCCCGGGCGTCGGAGGGTACAATGAGCAGTTCTTC.

This clone was detected once. The gene calls are TRBV27 and TRBJ1-2, with 7 positions matching TRBD1. The CDR3 runs to 13 residues. Germline lookup yields CDR1 MNHEY and CDR2 SMNVEV (reference sequence). V was pared by 0 bases and J by 8 bases, with 3 bases of the junction left unmatched. The CDR3, as DNA: TGTGCCAGCAGTTTATCGAAAGGGGGCGGCTACACCTTC. It is translated as CASSLSKGGGYTF.

V usage is TRBV29-1 and J usage is TRBJ2-5; either TRBD1 or TRBD2 may fit D (5 bases each). This CDR3 contains 11 residues. Germline CDR1 and CDR2: SQVTM and ANQGSEA. Deletions cut 1 base from V and 10 bases from J, with 10 bases between. The CDR3 is CSVEVPRGQYF. The CDR3 bases are TGCAGCGTTGAAGTGCCGAGGGGCCAGTACTTC.

The V and J genes are TRBV18 and TRBJ2-3; D not resolved. Germline CDR1 KGHSH, CDR2 LQKENI. The V and J ends lost 3 bases and 3 bases respectively, with 4 bases between them. The CDR3 length is 12 residues. The chain's CDR3 is CASSPTTDTQYF. The CDR3 bases are TGTGCCAGCTCACCGACGACAGATACGCAGTATTTT.

The genes are TRBV29-1 and TRBJ1-4; 7 nucleotides align to TRBD1. The CDR3 has 15 amino acids. V was pared by 5 bases and J by 8 bases, with 14 bases of the junction left unmatched. CDR1 SQVTM and CDR2 ANQGSEA come from the germline V gene. In nucleotides, the CDR3 is TGCAGCGTTAATATCAGGTCCGGGACAGACGAAAAACTGTTTTTT. This encodes CSVNIRSGTDEKLFF.

As for this clone: The sample holds other DNA sequences that translate to the same CDR3. This chain joins TRBV2 and TRBJ2-6; TRBD2 might be the D (5 bases). V was trimmed by 3 bases and J by 1 base, leaving 7 bases between them. The CDR3 covers 15 residues. From germline, CDR1 is SNHLY and CDR2 FYNNEI. The DNA of the CDR3 is TGTGCCAGCAGTGATCGAGGGTCTGGGGCCAACGTCCTGACTTTC. Translation gives CASSDRGSGANVLTF.

The J gene is TRBJ2-7, the V gene TRBV9; 11 bases match TRBD2. Germline CDR1 and CDR2: SGDLS and YYNGEE. The CDR3 covers 17 residues. J gave up 3 bases and V 0 bases, and 8 bases lay outside the gene matches. The CDR3 DNA follows: TGTGCCAGCAGCGTAGAATGGCTAGCGGGGGGCAACTACGAGCAGTACTTC. Its protein is CASSVEWLAGGNYEQYF.

The chain joins TRBV6-1 to TRBJ1-1, with a possible D match to TRBD1 (5 bases). V gave up 5 bases and J gave up 0 bases, with 10 bases separating them. The length of the CDR3 is 14 residues. In germline, CDR1 is MNHNS, CDR2 SASEGT. In DNA form, the CDR3 reads TGTGCCAGCAGTCCCCGACAGATGAACACTGAAGCTTTCTTT. Translation gives CASSPRQMNTEAFF.

The CDR3 loop reads CSAVGSYEQYF. CDR3 sequence (DNA): TGCAGCGCCGTCGGCTCCTACGAGCAGTACTTC. The V and J genes are TRBV29-1 and TRBJ2-7; no definite D call. V lost 7 bases, J lost 0 bases, and 7 bases lay in between. CDR3 length equals 11 residues. Germline V CDR1 and CDR2: SQVTM, ANQGSEA.

V gene TRBV7-8 combines with J gene TRBJ2-2, with TRBD1 matching over 10 bases. The germline V gene has CDR1 SGHVS and CDR2 FQNEAQ. The CDR3 has 15 residues. Trimming removed 5 bases from V and 6 bases from J; junction bases left unmatched: 6. The CDR3 protein is CASSRGQGQPGELFF. In nucleotides, the CDR3 is TGTGCCAGCAGCCGGGGACAGGGGCAGCCCGGGGAGCTGTTTTTT.

The V call is TRBV11-2, the J call TRBJ2-5, with TRBD1 matching over 9 bases. V lost 1 base to trimming and J lost 5 bases; unmatched junction nucleotides: 11. The germline V gene has CDR1 SGHAT and CDR2 FQNNGV. The CDR3 spans 17 residues. CDR3 in amino acids: CASSLGIRDRAVETQYF. The CDR3 bases are TGTGCCAGCAGCTTAGGGATCCGGGACAGGGCCGTGGAGACCCAGTACTTC.

J is TRBJ2-7 and V is TRBV20-1, with a possible D match to TRBD2 (6 bases). Germline CDR1 reads DFQATT; CDR2 reads SNEGSKA (reference sequence). Trimming cost V 0 bases and J 12 bases, with 12 bases left between them. The CDR3 runs to 11 residues. The CDR3 is CSAREGGRTYF. As DNA, the CDR3 is TGCAGTGCTAGAGAGGGAGGACGGACGTACTTC.

As regards this clone: Distinct nucleotide sequences in the sample also encode this CDR3. This chain links TRBV6-1 with TRBJ1-5; no firm D call. The CDR3 sequence is 13 residues long. Trimming cost V 0 bases and J 4 bases, with 4 bases left between them. The germline V gene has CDR1 MNHNS and CDR2 SASEGT. In nucleotides, the CDR3 is TGTGCCAGCAGTGAAGCTGGGAATCAGCCCCAGCATTTT. Translation: CASSEAGNQPQHF.

The chain is built from TRBV19 and TRBJ1-2; D is unclear. Germline loops: CDR1 LNHDA, CDR2 SQIVND (reference sequence). The CDR3 contains 14 residues. Trimming cost V 7 bases and J 2 bases, with 14 bases left between them. CDR3 residues: CASTPRTLNYGYTF. The CDR3 DNA reads TGTGCCAGTACCCCACGGACCCTAAACTATGGCTACACCTTC. Based on the CDR3 plus reference TRBV19 and TRBJ1-2, the full variable domain is DGGITQSPKYLFRKEGQNVTLSCEQNLNHDAMYWYRQDPGQGLRLIYYSQIVNDFQKGDIAEGYSVSREKKESFPLTVTSAQKNPTAFYLCASTPRTLNYGYTFGSGTRLTVV.

V gene TRBV29-1 combines with J gene TRBJ1-2; perhaps TRBD1 as D (5 bases). The CDR3 loop spans 11 amino acids. V gave up 7 bases and J gave up 4 bases, with 10 bases separating them. Germline-derived CDR1 and CDR2 are SQVTM and ANQGSEA. CDR3 coding DNA: TGCAGCGCGACAGTTTCCTATGGCTACACCTTC. Residues: CSATVSYGYTF.